This entry is about one TCR beta chain. Its recognized antigen is unknown. Base qualities are not provided; no much larger clone lies one nucleotide away. Amplification of TCR beta CDR3 regions was carried out from RNA transcripts. The first round of RT-PCR for the TCR CDR3 was performed with the HTBI primer set and the Qiagen OneStep RT-PCR kit. The libraries were constructed in a second round of multiplex PCR and then size-selected and purified. Sequencing of the libraries was done on an Illumina HiSeq2000 using paired-end 100 bp reads. The original pipeline was this. SOAPnuke was used to process the raw data, throwing out any read that contained adapters or uncalled bases, had a mean Phred below 15, or lacked an exact constant-primer or identifier match. High-quality paired reads were merged using COPE v1.2.5, and each unique nucleotide sequence was defined as a clonotype. MiTCR v1.1 was used to align clonotypes to the IMGT TRBV, TRBD and TRBJ reference segments. Only V-J combinations with frequency above 0.0001, covering 99% to 99.2% of repertoires, were analysed. The TCS score was defined as the ratio of F50 (clonal expansion) to E x V (chaos), calculated using BLOSUM62-based TCRdist between CDR3 peptides within each V-J. Welch's t-statistics and random forest reduced 500 to 550 V-J features to some 14, which were used in a naive Bayes classifier (R e1071). The Morisita-Horn index was used to measure how similar the thyroid and blood repertoires were. TCRdb passed the public sequencing reads through fastp at Q25 and MiXCR, retaining productive beta sequences. Every distinct CDR3 protein forms one entry, paired with its most common genes and DNA. In this record, the V and J calls reflect TCRdb's handling and not the investigators' own analysis. The sample contains 610,000 or so distinct CDR3 sequences, around 46% of them found a single time. The ten largest clones capture about 8.3% of the sample.

CDR1 ENHRY and CDR2 SYGVKD are derived from the germline V gene. V and J are truncated by 3 bases and 2 bases respectively, leaving an intervening sequence of 16 bases. Its CDR3 holds 17 amino acids, cysteine through phenylalanine. Left in the record is the CDR3 DNA by itself, 51 bases read in frame from the first base. Stable Graves' hyperthyroidism was defined as the absence of progression to ophthalmopathy over 18 months of follow-up. Hyperthyroidism patients were newly diagnosed, with disease duration under 2 months, and aged 18 to 65 years. The study excluded patients with uncontrolled infections, other autoimmune diseases, pregnancy or lactation. Clinical symptoms, serum thyroxine and TRAb, thyroid ultrasound, and orbital computed tomography formed the basis for the diagnoses. Total RNA was extracted using Trizol reagent, and RNA quality was assessed on an Agilent 2100 Bioanalyzer. These data originate in a study of T cells in Graves' hyperthyroidism and ophthalmopathy (dated by TCRdb to about 2019). In terms of the full investigation: To identify distinguishing TCR V-J signatures, a discovery cohort of about a hundred patients was used, comprising 40 to 45 with Graves' ophthalmopathy and around 60 with stable Graves' hyperthyroidism. Following sampling, methimazole starting at 30 mg daily was given to hyperthyroidism patients, and high-dose intravenous methylprednisolone was given to ophthalmopathy patients. The roughly 91 discovery patients were randomly divided into training and test sets at a 7:3 ratio. Whether ophthalmopathy could be predicted prospectively was tested in an independent validation cohort made up of approximately 19 hyperthyroidism patients plus 17 patients who later progressed to ophthalmopathy. In addition, the study compared T-cell repertoires in thyroid tissue and in blood from roughly six Graves' hyperthyroidism patients. According to the paper, TCR Vbeta CDR3 sequencing was carried out on 135 peripheral blood samples, which came from 40 to 45 ophthalmopathy, 80 or so hyperthyroidism and approximately 17 progressor patients.

Here is what the overall study found, with its caveats: Ophthalmopathy was separated from stable hyperthyroidism by a 13 V-J signature model, with about 86% sensitivity and 81% to 83% specificity obtained in cross-validation and 80%/75% obtained in testing. No statistical method was used to fix the sample size in advance, and group allocation was not hidden from the investigators. Blood samples also contained most of the expanded thyroid clonotypes (frequency above 0.001), which suggests that blood repertoires may reflect thyroid immune responses. In validation, the model predicted progression to ophthalmopathy a median of roughly 6.1 months before onset, with roughly 70% sensitivity and 72.22% specificity.

Sequenced input: peripheral blood or thyroid tissue (not recorded which). The TCR was taken from a woman aged 18-30 years with Graves' hyperthyroidism. The rearrangement combines TRBV10-3 with TRBJ1-4; TRBD1 could be the D gene, as 5 bases match. CDR3 protein: CAISDRANVLTNEKLFF. In nucleotides, the sequence is TGTGCCATCAGTGACAGGGCCAACGTCCTGACTAATGAAAAACTGTTTTTT.